A single sample is the source of the 21 T cell receptor beta chains below, sequenced in a study of T-cell memory formation after mild COVID-19. TCRdb independently ran MiXCR on the 5' RACE reads; one entry per CDR3 protein. The sample records hundreds of thousands of distinct CDR3 sequences, about 20% being singletons. The sample was PBMCs or a T cell subset sorted from them (not recorded which). The source is an adult woman who had mild COVID-19 (a few samples of this study predate the infection). Cell type and time point are not known.

The genes are TRBV6-5 and TRBJ1-2, with TRBD1 as a possible D gene (5 bases). Germline V gives CDR1 MNHEY, CDR2 SVGAGI. This CDR3 is built from 14 residues. Trimming took off 6 bases at V and 8 bases at J, with 19 bases between the two ends. CDR3 protein: CASSPDGTSRGYTF. CDR3 bases: TGTGCCAGCAGCCCCGACGGGACGTCTAGGGGCTACACCTTC.

This clonotype was counted between two and nine times. V gene TRBV9 combines with J gene TRBJ2-3, with 16 positions matching TRBD2. This CDR3 has 16 residues. Germline V gene sequence: CDR1 SGDLS, CDR2 YYNGEE. J lost 5 bases, V lost 5 bases, and 5 bases had no gene match. The CDR3, as DNA: TGTGCCAGCAGTCTTGGGACTAGCGGGGGGGGAGATACGCAGTATTTT. This translates into CASSLGTSGGGDTQYF.

The chain uses TRBV4-1 and TRBJ1-5, with D unclear. The CDR3 runs 14 residues. The germline V gene encodes CDR1 MGHRA and CDR2 YSYEKL. Trimming left V 4 bases short and J 5 bases short, with 12 bases between. CDR3 bases: TGCGCCAGCAGCCCGGACCCCACGGATCAGCCCCAGCATTTT. It specifies CASSPDPTDQPQHF.

The rearrangement joins TRBV3-1 to TRBJ2-5, with TRBD1 matching over 9 bases. The CDR3 has 14 amino acids. CDR1 and CDR2 (germline): LGHDT, YNNKEL (reference sequence). The junction had 7 bases not matched to a gene; V was cut back by 5 bases and J by 6 bases. The CDR3 is CASSFPGQGQTQYF. CDR3 sequence (DNA): TGTGCCAGCAGCTTCCCGGGACAGGGACAGACCCAGTACTTC.

V usage is TRBV24-1 and J usage is TRBJ2-7, with 11 bases lining up with TRBD2. Germline CDR1 reads KGHDR; CDR2 reads SFDVKD. The CDR3 is 12 amino acids. The junction had 5 bases not matched to a gene; V was cut back by 5 bases and J by 12 bases. The CDR3 bases are TGTGCCACCAGTGCCGCTAGCGGGAGGATGTACTTC. It codes for CATSAASGRMYF.

The chain employs TRBV15 and TRBJ1-1; D might be TRBD1 (6 bases). Germline V CDR1 and CDR2: LNHNV, YYDKDF (reference sequence). Trimming took 5 bases from V and 3 from J, leaving 10 bases between them. CDR3 length: 13 amino acids. The CDR3 bases are TGTGCCACCAGCGGGGGGCAGGACACTGAAGCTTTCTTT. This translates into CATSGGQDTEAFF.

A few counts support this clonotype. The chain links TRBV7-2 to TRBJ2-5, with no clear D. From germline, CDR1 is SGHTA and CDR2 FQGNSA. Trimming cost V 2 bases and J 5 bases, with 12 bases left between them. The CDR3 is made up of 14 amino acids. The DNA for the CDR3 is TGTGCCAGCAGCTTAAGGACGGTGGGGGAGACCCAGTACTTC. Amino acids: CASSLRTVGETQYF. The full variable domain, completed using reference TRBV7-2 and TRBJ2-5, is GAGVSQSPSNKVTEKGKDVELRCDPISGHTALYWYRQSLGQGLEFLIYFQGNSAPDKSGLPSDRFSAERTGGSVSTLTIQRTQQEDSAVYLCASSLRTVGETQYFGPGTRLLVL.

The V call is TRBV7-6, the J call TRBJ2-7; 7 bases map to TRBD1. This CDR3 comprises 15 residues. The germline V gene has CDR1 SGHVS and CDR2 FNYEAQ. After removal of 5 bases from V and 3 bases from J, the junction contained 10 bases not matched to a gene. The chain's CDR3 is CASSQGERYVYEQYF. The CDR3 nucleotides read TGTGCCAGCAGCCAGGGGGAGCGCTACGTCTACGAGCAGTACTTC.

This clonotype was seen only once. V and J are TRBV5-1 and TRBJ2-5, with 15 bases identical to TRBD2. The CDR3 runs to 18 residues. The V segment lost 5 bases and the J segment 3 bases; nucleotides outside the gene matches: 11. Germline V CDR1 and CDR2: SGHRS, YFSETQ. CDR3 protein: CASRRGTSGRSDEETQYF. The CDR3 region has the DNA TGCGCCAGCAGACGCGGGACTAGCGGGAGGAGTGACGAAGAGACCCAGTACTTC.

This clonotype was seen only a few times. The chain recombines TRBV19 with TRBJ2-1, with 14 bases identical to TRBD2. Germline-derived CDR1 and CDR2 are LNHDA and SQIVND (reference sequence). This CDR3 spans 19 amino acids. J lost 2 bases, V lost 4 bases, and 10 bases had no gene match. The CDR3, as DNA: TGTGCCAGTAGTACCACGGGACTAGCGGGAGAACGGACCTACAATGAGCAGTTCTTC. Translating gives CASSTTGLAGERTYNEQFF.

This clonotype was picked up a small number of times. This rearrangement joins TRBV25-1 to TRBJ1-2, with 8 positions matching TRBD1. This CDR3 spans 13 amino acids. Trimming cost V 6 bases and J 6 bases; bases outside gene matches: 6. CDR1 is MGHDK and CDR2 is SYGVNS in the germline V gene. The CDR3: CASSDRGWDGYTF. CDR3 coding DNA: TGTGCCAGCAGCGACAGGGGTTGGGATGGCTACACCTTC.

This clonotype has a handful of counts. The V and J genes are TRBV6-5 and TRBJ2-2, with D uncertain. V was trimmed by 2 bases and J by 5 bases, leaving 9 bases between them. The CDR3 has 14 amino acids. The V gene's germline CDR1 is MNHEY and CDR2 SVGAGI. CDR3 nucleotide sequence: TGTGCCAGCAGTTACGCCAGGTTAACCGGGGAGCTGTTTTTT. It codes for CASSYARLTGELFF.

This clonotype has only a few counts. The V call is TRBV7-2, the J call TRBJ2-7, with TRBD2 identical over 10 bases. The trim removed 7 bases at V and 12 bases at J, leaving 24 bases unmatched. Per germline, CDR1 SGHTA and CDR2 FQGNSA. This CDR3 has 17 amino acids. The CDR3 loop is CASIQNPTLAGEAMRYF. In DNA, the CDR3 is TGTGCCAGCATCCAGAACCCCACCCTAGCGGGGGAAGCGATGCGGTACTTC. The whole variable domain, filled in from reference TRBV7-2 and TRBJ2-7, reads GAGVSQSPSNKVTEKGKDVELRCDPISGHTALYWYRQSLGQGLEFLIYFQGNSAPDKSGLPSDRFSAERTGGSVSTLTIQRTQQEDSAVYLCASIQNPTLAGEAMRYFGPGTRLTVT.

The chain joins TRBV25-1 to TRBJ2-3; D is unresolved. Trimming cost V 0 bases and J 2 bases, with 12 bases left between them. The CDR3 totals 16 residues. In germline, CDR1 is MGHDK, CDR2 SYGVNS. This chain's CDR3 is CASSEYHIQNTDTQYF. Here the CDR3 DNA reads TGTGCCAGCAGTGAATATCATATCCAGAACACAGATACGCAGTATTTT. Variable domain in full (rest from reference TRBV25-1 and TRBJ2-3): EADIYQTPRYLVIGTGKKITLECSQTMGHDKMYWYQQDPGMELHLIHYSYGVNSTEKGDLSSESTVSRIRTEHFPLTLESARPSHTSQYLCASSEYHIQNTDTQYFGPGTRLTVL.

This clonotype has only a few counts. J is TRBJ2-7 and V is TRBV3-1; D possibly uses TRBD1 or TRBD2 (5 bases each). The V gene's germline CDR1 is LGHDT and CDR2 YNNKEL (reference sequence). This CDR3 has 11 residues. The V gene lost 3 bases and the J gene lost 10 bases, with 10 bases spanning the gap. The CDR3 region is CASSQGVAQYF. DNA for the CDR3: TGTGCCAGCAGCCAGGGGGTCGCCCAGTACTTC.

The gene calls are TRBV30 and TRBJ2-7; perhaps TRBD1 as D (5 bases). The CDR3 consists of 13 residues. Trimming took 2 bases from V and 1 from J, leaving 9 bases between them. The germline V gene has CDR1 GTSNPN and CDR2 SVGIG (reference sequence). CDR3 sequence (DNA): TGTGCCTGGAGTCAGGGAATTTCCTACGAGCAGTACTTC. It translates to CAWSQGISYEQYF.

The CDR3 reads CASSPLKGVDTQYF. The CDR3 DNA follows: TGCGCCAGCAGCCCACTGAAAGGGGTGGATACGCAGTATTTT. This chain links TRBV4-1 with TRBJ2-3, with D possibly matching TRBD1 (5 bases). The CDR3 loop spans 14 amino acids. The germline gives CDR1 MGHRA, CDR2 YSYEKL. The V and J ends lost 4 bases and 6 bases respectively, with 14 bases between them.

In its sample, this clonotype was seen a few times. The chain couples TRBV29-1 to TRBJ1-2; 10 nucleotides line up with TRBD1. V was clipped by 4 bases and J by 4 bases; unmatched bases: 9. Germline CDR1 and CDR2: SQVTM and ANQGSEA. The CDR3 loop spans 15 amino acids. CDR3 nucleotides: TGCAGCGTTGGATTCGGACAGGGGGGGATCTATGGCTACACCTTC. Translating it yields CSVGFGQGGIYGYTF.

This chain uses TRBV24-1 with TRBJ1-2; TRBD1 agrees at 7 bases. The CDR3 runs to 13 residues. V dropped 9 bases and J dropped 8; count of bases not matched to a gene: 11. Germline loops: CDR1 KGHDR, CDR2 SFDVKD. The CDR3 is CATRGRGYQGYTF. Here the CDR3 DNA reads TGTGCCACCCGCGGCAGGGGGTATCAGGGCTACACCTTC.

The V and J genes are TRBV7-2 and TRBJ2-2, with D perhaps matching TRBD2 (5 bases). Germline CDR1 SGHTA, CDR2 FQGNSA. V was pared by 0 bases and J by 7 bases, with 12 bases between. The CDR3 consists of 15 residues. As DNA, the CDR3 is TGTGCCAGCAGCTTAGCACGAGCGGCAGGCGGGGAGCTGTTTTTT. Protein: CASSLARAAGGELFF. Together with reference TRBV7-2 and TRBJ2-2, the CDR3 gives the full variable domain: GAGVSQSPSNKVTEKGKDVELRCDPISGHTALYWYRQSLGQGLEFLIYFQGNSAPDKSGLPSDRFSAERTGGSVSTLTIQRTQQEDSAVYLCASSLARAAGGELFFGEGSRLTVL.

This clonotype was observed a handful of times. This rearrangement joins TRBV2 to TRBJ2-2, with 8 bases fitting TRBD1. This CDR3 is built from 14 residues. The V and J ends lost 3 bases and 11 bases, in that order; junction bases with no gene match: 8. Germline V lookup: CDR1 SNHLY, CDR2 FYNNEI. The CDR3 region is CASSDSGGFGELFF. The CDR3 DNA reads as TGTGCCAGCAGTGACTCAGGGGGCTTCGGTGAGCTGTTTTTT.